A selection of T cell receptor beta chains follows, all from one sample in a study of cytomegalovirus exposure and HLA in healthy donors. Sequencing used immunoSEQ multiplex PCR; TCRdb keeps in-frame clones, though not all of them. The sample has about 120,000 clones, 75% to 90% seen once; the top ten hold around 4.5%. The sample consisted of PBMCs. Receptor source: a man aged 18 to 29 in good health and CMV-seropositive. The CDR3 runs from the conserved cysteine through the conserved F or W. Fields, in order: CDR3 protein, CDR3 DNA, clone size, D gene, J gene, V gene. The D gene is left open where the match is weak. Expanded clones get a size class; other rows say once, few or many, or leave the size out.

CASSLRRSIADQPQHF	TGTGCCAGCAGCTTGCGCCGGAGTATAGCCGATCAGCCCCAGCATTTT	few	.	TRBJ1-5	TRBV5-6
CASSRGTGELFF	TGCGCCAGCAGTAGAGGGACCGGGGAGCTGTTTTTT	.	.	TRBJ2-2	TRBV10-2
CASSSDRVLEDNEQFF	TGTGCCAGCAGTTCAGACAGGGTATTGGAGGACAATGAGCAGTTCTTC	.	TRBD1	TRBJ2-1	TRBV27
CASSLDPPGRNGLGQYF	TGTGCCAGCAGTTTAGATCCCCCCGGCAGGAACGGCCTGGGGCAGTACTTC	.	.	TRBJ2-7	TRBV27
CASSLMGGGAADTQYF	TGTGCCAGCAGTTTAATGGGCGGGGGGGCGGCAGATACGCAGTATTTT	.	TRBD2	TRBJ2-3	TRBV27
CASSLVGQGVSGYTF	TGTGCCAGCAGCTTAGTGGGACAGGGAGTCTCTGGCTACACCTTC	.	TRBD1	TRBJ1-2	TRBV7-9
CASSLSIYQETQYF	TGTGCCAGCAGTTTATCAATATACCAAGAGACCCAGTACTTC	.	.	TRBJ2-5	TRBV27
CASSGGGVSSYNEQFF	TGTGCCAGCTCCGGCGGGGGGGTCAGCTCCTACAATGAGCAGTTCTTC	.	TRBD2	TRBJ2-1	TRBV6-6
CASSLDREDQPQHF	TGTGCCAGCAGCCTGGACAGGGAGGATCAGCCCCAGCATTTT	.	TRBD1	TRBJ1-5	TRBV7-8
CASSQDEGRIPLF	TGCGCCAGCAGCCAAGATGAAGGGAGAATCCCTCTCTTC	.	.	TRBJ2-7	TRBV4-3
CASSLRGSDTDTQYF	TGTGCCAGCAGCTTACGTGGGAGTGACACAGATACGCAGTATTTT	.	.	TRBJ2-3	TRBV7-6
CASSQNDRANEQFF	TGCGCCAGCAGCCAAAACGACAGAGCCAATGAGCAGTTCTTC	.	.	TRBJ2-1	TRBV4-1
CASSPLPDRVATGELFF	TGTGCCAGCAGCCCCCTCCCGGACAGGGTCGCCACCGGGGAGCTGTTTTTT	.	TRBD1	TRBJ2-2	TRBV14
CASSKPDSTSPLHF	TGTGCCAGCAGCAAACCGGACAGTACTTCACCCCTCCACTTT	.	.	TRBJ1-6	TRBV5-4
CASSQIAGGPYEQYF	TGTGCCAGCAGCCAGATCGCGGGGGGGCCTTACGAGCAGTACTTC	.	TRBD2	TRBJ2-7	TRBV5-4
CASSPSRNTIYF	TGTGCCAGTAGCCCCTCCCGAAACACCATATATTTT	.	.	TRBJ1-3	TRBV19
CSARQGTGAGANVLTF	TGCAGCGCCCGACAGGGAACCGGGGCTGGGGCCAACGTCCTGACTTTC	.	TRBD1	TRBJ2-6	TRBV29-1
CASSPEVGTASCNQPQHF	TGTGCCAGCAGCCCCGAGGTTGGGACAGCGTCTTGCAATCAGCCCCAGCATTTT	.	TRBD1	TRBJ1-5	TRBV11-3
CASSLAVNPGELFF	TGTGCCAGCAGCTTGGCAGTGAATCCCGGGGAGCTGTTTTTT	.	.	TRBJ2-2	TRBV5-4
CASSSRDRGHEQYF	TGTGCCAGCAGCTCCCGGGACAGGGGACACGAGCAGTACTTC	.	TRBD1	TRBJ2-7	TRBV5-6
CASSLGTGNSPLHF	TGTGCCAGTAGTCTCGGGACAGGGAATTCACCCCTCCACTTT	.	TRBD1	TRBJ1-6	TRBV19
CASSPIPPPEREKLFF	TGTGCCAGCTCGCCCATTCCCCCCCCCGAACGGGAAAAACTGTTTTTT	.	.	TRBJ1-4	TRBV18
CASSSSAGPKTQYF	TGTGCCAGCAGCTCTTCGGCGGGGCCGAAGACCCAGTACTTC	.	.	TRBJ2-5	TRBV14
CASSLRAQGDTQYF	TGCGCCAGCAGCTTGAGGGCCCAGGGGGATACGCAGTATTTT	.	.	TRBJ2-3	TRBV5-1
CASSSDRIKVYEQYF	TGTGCCAGCAGCTCCGACAGGATCAAGGTCTACGAGCAGTACTTC	.	.	TRBJ2-7	TRBV7-9
CASSQRGPYNEQFF	TGCGCCAGCAGCCAACGAGGCCCCTACAATGAGCAGTTCTTC	.	.	TRBJ2-1	TRBV4-1
CASTPRGAEDTQYF	TGTGCCAGCACCCCCCGGGGGGCCGAAGATACGCAGTATTTT	.	.	TRBJ2-3	TRBV28
CASSPGAVSGIHNEQFF	TGTGCCAGCAGCCCGGGGGCGGTGAGCGGGATTCACAATGAGCAGTTCTTC	.	.	TRBJ2-1	TRBV5-6
CASRGGTPTGQGRYGYTF	TGTGCCAGCAGGGGGGGCACCCCCACGGGACAGGGACGGTATGGCTACACCTTC	once	TRBD1	TRBJ1-2	TRBV9
CASSLGTHYNEQFF	TGTGCCAGCAGCCTAGGAACACACTACAATGAGCAGTTCTTC	.	.	TRBJ2-1	TRBV11-3
CASTQSGQAPSNYGYTF	TGTGCCAGTACCCAGTCTGGGCAGGCCCCTTCGAACTATGGCTACACCTTC	once	.	TRBJ1-2	TRBV19
CASSRSGRGASPLHF	TGTGCCAGCAGCCGATCCGGCAGGGGAGCATCACCCCTCCACTTT	.	.	TRBJ1-6	TRBV7-8
CASSPRFPLSGANVLTF	TGTGCCAGTAGTCCACGGTTCCCCCTTTCTGGGGCCAACGTCCTGACTTTC	once	.	TRBJ2-6	TRBV19
CASSPRTGVNSPLHF	TGTGCCAGCAGTCCCCGGACAGGGGTCAATTCACCCCTCCACTTT	.	TRBD1	TRBJ1-6	TRBV6-1
CASTGTGEIYEQYF	TGTGCCAGCACTGGGACAGGGGAAATCTACGAGCAGTACTTC	once	TRBD1	TRBJ2-7	TRBV2
CASRLDEGDFWDSGNTIYF	TGTGCAAGTCGCTTAGACGAGGGGGATTTTTGGGACTCTGGAAACACCATATATTTT	once	.	TRBJ1-3	TRBV12-2
CASVPARNSPLHF	TGTGCCAGCGTCCCAGCGAGGAATTCACCCCTCCACTTT	.	.	TRBJ1-6	TRBV6-1
CASSFSPKITGYEQYF	TGTGCCAGCAGCTTTAGTCCGAAGATTACTGGCTACGAGCAGTACTTC	.	.	TRBJ2-7	TRBV5-6
CASSLEGGLNNEKLFF	TGTGCCAGCAGCTTAGAGGGGGGACTGAACAATGAAAAACTGTTTTTT	once	.	TRBJ1-4	TRBV11-2
CASSEMTANYGYTF	TGTGCCAGCAGTGAAATGACAGCTAACTATGGCTACACCTTC	.	.	TRBJ1-2	TRBV6-1
CAWNRDSYSYEQYF	TGTGCCTGGAACCGGGACAGCTACTCCTACGAGCAGTACTTC	.	TRBD1	TRBJ2-7	TRBV30
CASSIKTGVQETQYF	TGTGCCAGTAGTATAAAAACAGGGGTCCAAGAGACCCAGTACTTC	.	TRBD1	TRBJ2-5	TRBV19
CASSLFGTIYEQYF	TGTGCCAGCAGCTTGTTCGGGACTATCTACGAGCAGTACTTC	once	TRBD2	TRBJ2-7	TRBV5-6
CASSPLDSNQPQHF	TGTGCCAGCAGCCCTTTAGATAGCAATCAGCCCCAGCATTTT	.	.	TRBJ1-5	TRBV9
CASSLPGLSYEQYF	TGTGCCAGCAGCCTACCGGGACTTAGCTACGAGCAGTACTTC	.	.	TRBJ2-7	TRBV7-2
CASSRGSGNGNTIYF	TGCGCCAGCAGCCGTGGGTCAGGGAACGGAAACACCATATATTTT	.	.	TRBJ1-3	TRBV5-1
CASSVQPSGLSTDTQYF	TGTGCCAGCAGCGTACAACCTTCGGGACTCAGCACAGATACGCAGTATTTT	.	.	TRBJ2-3	TRBV9
CASSNTGGTYQPQHF	TGTGCCAGTAGTAACACAGGGGGCACCTATCAGCCCCAGCATTTT	.	TRBD1	TRBJ1-5	TRBV19
CASGRPYEQYF	TGTGCCAGCGGCAGGCCATACGAGCAGTACTTC	.	.	TRBJ2-7	TRBV7-9
CASSSRDIGLDTQYF	TGCGCCAGCAGCAGCCGGGACATTGGGTTAGATACGCAGTATTTT	.	.	TRBJ2-3	TRBV5-1